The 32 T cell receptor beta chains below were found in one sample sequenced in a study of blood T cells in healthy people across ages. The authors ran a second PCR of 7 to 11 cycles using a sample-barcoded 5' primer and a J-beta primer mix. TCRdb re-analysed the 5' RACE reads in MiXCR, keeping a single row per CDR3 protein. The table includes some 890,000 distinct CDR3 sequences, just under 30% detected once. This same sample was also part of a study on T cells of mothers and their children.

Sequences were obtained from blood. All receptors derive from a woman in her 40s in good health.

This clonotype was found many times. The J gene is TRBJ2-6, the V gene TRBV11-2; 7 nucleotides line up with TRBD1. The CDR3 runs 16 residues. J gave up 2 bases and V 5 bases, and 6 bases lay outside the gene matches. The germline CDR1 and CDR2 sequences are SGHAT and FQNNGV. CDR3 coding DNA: TGTGCCAGCAGCCCCGACAGGGTGACTGGGGCCAACGTCCTGACTTTC. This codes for CASSPDRVTGANVLTF.

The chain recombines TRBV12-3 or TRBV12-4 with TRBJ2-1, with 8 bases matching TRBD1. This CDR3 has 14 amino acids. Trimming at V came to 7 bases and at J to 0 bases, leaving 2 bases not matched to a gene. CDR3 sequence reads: CASNTGGSYNEQFF. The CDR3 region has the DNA TGTGCCAGCAACACAGGGGGCTCCTACAATGAGCAGTTCTTC.

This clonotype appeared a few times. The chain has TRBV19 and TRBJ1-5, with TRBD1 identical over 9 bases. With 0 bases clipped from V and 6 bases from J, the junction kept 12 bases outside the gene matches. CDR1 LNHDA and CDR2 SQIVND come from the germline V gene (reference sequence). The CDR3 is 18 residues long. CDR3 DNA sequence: TGTGCCAGTAGTATAGATCGGTCCGGACAGGGGACGTTTCAGCCCCAGCATTTT. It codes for CASSIDRSGQGTFQPQHF.

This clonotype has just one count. The CDR3 sequence: CSARDRGLAGGKSSYEQYF. In nucleotides, the CDR3 is TGCAGTGCTAGAGATAGAGGGCTAGCGGGGGGGAAGAGCTCCTACGAGCAGTACTTC. The chain joins TRBV20-1 to TRBJ2-7; 12 positions agree with TRBD2. The trim removed 0 bases at V and 0 bases at J, leaving 12 bases unmatched. Per germline, CDR1 DFQATT and CDR2 SNEGSKA (reference sequence). The CDR3 has 19 amino acids.

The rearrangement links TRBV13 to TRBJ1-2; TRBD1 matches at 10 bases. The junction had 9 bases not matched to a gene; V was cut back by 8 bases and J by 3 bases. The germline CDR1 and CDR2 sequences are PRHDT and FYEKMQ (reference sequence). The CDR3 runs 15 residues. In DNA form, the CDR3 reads TGTGCCAGCCGGCCCGGACAGGGGGGGGACTATGGCTACACCTTC. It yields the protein CASRPGQGGDYGYTF.

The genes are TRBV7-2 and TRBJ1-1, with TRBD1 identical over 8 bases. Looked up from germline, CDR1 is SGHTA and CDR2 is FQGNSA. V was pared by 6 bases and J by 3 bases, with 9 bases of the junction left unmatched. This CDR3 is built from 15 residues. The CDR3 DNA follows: TGTGCCAGCAGACCCGGACAGGGTGGATACACTGAAGCTTTCTTT. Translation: CASRPGQGGYTEAFF.

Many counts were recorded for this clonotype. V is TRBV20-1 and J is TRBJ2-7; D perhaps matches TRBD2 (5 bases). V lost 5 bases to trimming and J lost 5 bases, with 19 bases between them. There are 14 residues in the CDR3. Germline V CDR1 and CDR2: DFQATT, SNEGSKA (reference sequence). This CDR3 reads CSAFDREEGHEQYF. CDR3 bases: TGCAGTGCTTTCGACCGGGAAGAGGGCCACGAGCAGTACTTC.

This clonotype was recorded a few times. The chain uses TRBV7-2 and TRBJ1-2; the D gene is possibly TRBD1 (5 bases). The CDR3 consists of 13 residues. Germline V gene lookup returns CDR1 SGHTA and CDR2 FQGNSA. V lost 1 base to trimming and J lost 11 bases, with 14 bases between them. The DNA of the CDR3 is TGTGCCAGCAGCTTAGACAGGCTGCCCTTTTACACCTTC. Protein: CASSLDRLPFYTF.

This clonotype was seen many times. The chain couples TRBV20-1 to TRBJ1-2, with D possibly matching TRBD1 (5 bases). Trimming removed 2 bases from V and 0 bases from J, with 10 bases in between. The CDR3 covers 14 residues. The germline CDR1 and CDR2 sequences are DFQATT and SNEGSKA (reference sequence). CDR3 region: CSARSGSSNYGYTF. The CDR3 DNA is TGCAGTGCTAGATCAGGGAGCTCTAACTATGGCTACACCTTC.

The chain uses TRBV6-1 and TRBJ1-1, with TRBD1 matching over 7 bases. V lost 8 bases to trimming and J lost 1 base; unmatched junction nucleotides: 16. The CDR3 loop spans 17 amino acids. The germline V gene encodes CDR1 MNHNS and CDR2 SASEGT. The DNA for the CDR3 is TGTGCCAGCTACCCCAGCCGGGGGTCAGGGGGGAACACTGAAGCTTTCTTT. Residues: CASYPSRGSGGNTEAFF.

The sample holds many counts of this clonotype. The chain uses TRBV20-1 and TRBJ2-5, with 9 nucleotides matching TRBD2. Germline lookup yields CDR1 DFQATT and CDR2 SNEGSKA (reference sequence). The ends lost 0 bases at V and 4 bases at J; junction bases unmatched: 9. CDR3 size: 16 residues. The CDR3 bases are TGCAGTGCTAGAGATATTAGCGGGGGCCACCGAGAGACCCAGTACTTC. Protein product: CSARDISGGHRETQYF.

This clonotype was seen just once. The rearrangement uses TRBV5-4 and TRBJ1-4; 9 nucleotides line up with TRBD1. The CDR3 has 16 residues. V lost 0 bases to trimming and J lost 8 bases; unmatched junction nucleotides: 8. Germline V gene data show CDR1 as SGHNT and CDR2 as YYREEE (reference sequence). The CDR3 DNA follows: TGTGCCAGCAGCTTGGCCTTGAATGGACAGGGGGAAAAACTGTTTTTT. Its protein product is CASSLALNGQGEKLFF.

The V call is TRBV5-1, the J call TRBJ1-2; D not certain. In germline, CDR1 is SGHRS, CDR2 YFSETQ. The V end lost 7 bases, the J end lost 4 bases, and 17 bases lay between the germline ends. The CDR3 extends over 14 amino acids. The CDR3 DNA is TGCGCCAGCTCCCCGGCAACCCAATTCTATGGCTACACCTTC. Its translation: CASSPATQFYGYTF.

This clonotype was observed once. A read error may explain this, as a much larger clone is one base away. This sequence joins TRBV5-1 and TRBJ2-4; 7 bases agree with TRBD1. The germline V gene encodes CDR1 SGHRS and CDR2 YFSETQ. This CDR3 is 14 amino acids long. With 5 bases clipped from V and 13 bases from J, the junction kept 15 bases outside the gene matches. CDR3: CASSGQVAYNEQYF. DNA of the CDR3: TGCGCCAGCAGTGGACAGGTAGCCTACAATGAGCAGTACTTC.

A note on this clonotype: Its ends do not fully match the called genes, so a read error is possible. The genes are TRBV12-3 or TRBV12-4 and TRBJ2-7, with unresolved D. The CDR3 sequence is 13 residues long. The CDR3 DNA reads TGTGCCACCTCAAATACTCCCTCCTACGGGCAGTACTTC. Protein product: CATSNTPSYGQYF.

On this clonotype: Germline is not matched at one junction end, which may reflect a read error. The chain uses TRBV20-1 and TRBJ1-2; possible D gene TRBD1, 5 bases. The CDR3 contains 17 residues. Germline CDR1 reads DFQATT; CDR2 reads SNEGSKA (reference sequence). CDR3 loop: CSARDIPRGDLWYDYTF. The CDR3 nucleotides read TGCAGTGCTAGAGATATTCCGAGAGGGGACCTTTGGTATGACTACACCTTC.

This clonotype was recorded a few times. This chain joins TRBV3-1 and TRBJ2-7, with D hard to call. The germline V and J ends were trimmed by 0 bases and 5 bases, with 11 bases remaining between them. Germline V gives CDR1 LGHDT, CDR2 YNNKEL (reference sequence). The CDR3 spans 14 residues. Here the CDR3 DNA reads TGTGCCAGCAGCCAAGATAGAAGGGTCCACGAGCAGTACTTC. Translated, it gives CASSQDRRVHEQYF.

CDR3 coding DNA: TGTGCCAGCGGAGACAGGACATCCTACGAGCAGTACTTC. This codes for CASGDRTSYEQYF. V and J are TRBV28 and TRBJ2-7; TRBD1 might be the D (6 bases). V lost 8 bases and J lost 1, with 12 bases in between. The CDR3 runs to 13 residues. CDR1 is MDHEN and CDR2 is SYDVKM in the germline V gene.

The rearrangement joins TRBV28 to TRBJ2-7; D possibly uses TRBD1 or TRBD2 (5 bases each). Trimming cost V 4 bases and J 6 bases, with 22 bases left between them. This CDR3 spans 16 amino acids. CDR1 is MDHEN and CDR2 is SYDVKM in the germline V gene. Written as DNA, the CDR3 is TGTGCCAGCAGTTCGGGGCCGCTGTTTACCTTCTGCGAGCAGTACTTC. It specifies CASSSGPLFTFCEQYF. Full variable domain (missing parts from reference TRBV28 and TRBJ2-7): DVKVTQSSRYLVKRTGEKVFLECVQDMDHENMFWYRQDPGLGLRLIYFSYDVKMKEKGDIPEGYSVSREKKERFSLILESASTNQTSMYLCASSSGPLFTFCEQYFGPGTRLTVT.

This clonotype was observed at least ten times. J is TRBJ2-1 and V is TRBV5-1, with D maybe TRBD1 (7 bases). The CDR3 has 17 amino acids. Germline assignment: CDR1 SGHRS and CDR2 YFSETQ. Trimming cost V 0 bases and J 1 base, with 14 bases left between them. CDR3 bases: TGCGCCAGCAGCTTGGAAGTCAGGGGGGTTTCCTACAATGAGCAGTTCTTC. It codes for CASSLEVRGVSYNEQFF. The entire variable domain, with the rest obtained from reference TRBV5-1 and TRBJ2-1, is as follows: KAGVTQTPRYLIKTRGQQVTLSCSPISGHRSVSWYQQTPGQGLQFLFEYFSETQRNKGNFPGRFSGRQFSNSRSEMNVSTLELGDSALYLCASSLEVRGVSYNEQFFGPGTRLTVL.

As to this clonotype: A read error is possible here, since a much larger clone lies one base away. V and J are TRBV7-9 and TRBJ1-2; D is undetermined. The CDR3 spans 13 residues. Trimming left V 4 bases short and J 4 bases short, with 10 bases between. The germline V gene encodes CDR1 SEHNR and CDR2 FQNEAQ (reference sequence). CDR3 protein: CASSSGCVYGYTF. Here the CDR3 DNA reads TGTGCCAGCAGCTCCGGGTGTGTCTATGGCTACACCTTC.

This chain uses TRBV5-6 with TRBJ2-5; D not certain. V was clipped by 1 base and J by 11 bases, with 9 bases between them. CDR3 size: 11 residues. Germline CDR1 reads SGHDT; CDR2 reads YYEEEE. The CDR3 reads CASSLFVEQYF. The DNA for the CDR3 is TGTGCCAGCAGCTTGTTTGTTGAGCAGTACTTC.

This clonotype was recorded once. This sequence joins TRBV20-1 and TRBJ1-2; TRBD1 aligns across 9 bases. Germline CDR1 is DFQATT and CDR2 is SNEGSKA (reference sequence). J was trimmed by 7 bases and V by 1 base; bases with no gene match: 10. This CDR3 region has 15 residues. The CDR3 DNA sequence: TGCAGTGCTAGAGGACCAACAGGGGGCGAAAGTGGCTACACCTTC. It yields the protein CSARGPTGGESGYTF.

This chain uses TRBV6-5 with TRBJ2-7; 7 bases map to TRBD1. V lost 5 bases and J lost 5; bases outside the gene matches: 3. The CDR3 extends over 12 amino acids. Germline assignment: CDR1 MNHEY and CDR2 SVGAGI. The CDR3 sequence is CASSHGTDEQYF. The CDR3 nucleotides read TGTGCCAGCAGTCACGGGACAGACGAGCAGTACTTC.

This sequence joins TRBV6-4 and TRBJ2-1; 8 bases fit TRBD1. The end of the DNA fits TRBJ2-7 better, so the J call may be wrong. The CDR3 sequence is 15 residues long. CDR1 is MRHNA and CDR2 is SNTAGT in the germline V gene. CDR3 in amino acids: CASSASGGTYNEQYF. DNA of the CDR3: TGTGCCAGCAGTGCCTCAGGGGGCACCTACAATGAGCAGTACTTC.

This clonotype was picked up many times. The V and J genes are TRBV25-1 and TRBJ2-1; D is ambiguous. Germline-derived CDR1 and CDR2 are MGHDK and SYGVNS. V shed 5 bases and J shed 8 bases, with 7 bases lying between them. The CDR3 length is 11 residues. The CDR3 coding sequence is TGTGCCAGCAGTAAGTATCATGAGCAGTTCTTC. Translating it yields CASSKYHEQFF.

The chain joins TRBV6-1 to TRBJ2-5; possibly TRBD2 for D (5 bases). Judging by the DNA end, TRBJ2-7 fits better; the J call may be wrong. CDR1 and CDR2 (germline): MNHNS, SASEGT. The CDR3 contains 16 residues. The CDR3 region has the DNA TGTGCCAGCAGTGAAGCCGACTCTAGCAGACGTACCGAGCAGTACTTC. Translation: CASSEADSSRRTEQYF.

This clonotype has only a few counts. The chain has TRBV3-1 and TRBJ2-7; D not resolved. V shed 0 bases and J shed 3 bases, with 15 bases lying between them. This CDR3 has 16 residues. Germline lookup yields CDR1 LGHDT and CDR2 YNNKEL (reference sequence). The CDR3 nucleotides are TGTGCCAGCAGCCAAGAGATGGCCGAACAAAACTACGAGCAGTACTTC. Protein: CASSQEMAEQNYEQYF.

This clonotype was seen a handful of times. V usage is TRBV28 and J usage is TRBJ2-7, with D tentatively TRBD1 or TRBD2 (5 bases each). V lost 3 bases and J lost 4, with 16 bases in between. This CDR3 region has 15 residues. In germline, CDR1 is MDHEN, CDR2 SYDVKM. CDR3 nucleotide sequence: TGTGCCAGCAGTTTCGCAAGTACAGGAGGTTACGAGCAGTACTTC. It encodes CASSFASTGGYEQYF. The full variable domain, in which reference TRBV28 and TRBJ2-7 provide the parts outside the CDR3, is DVKVTQSSRYLVKRTGEKVFLECVQDMDHENMFWYRQDPGLGLRLIYFSYDVKMKEKGDIPEGYSVSREKKERFSLILESASTNQTSMYLCASSFASTGGYEQYFGPGTRLTVT.

The CDR3 sequence: CAWSIVTGNYGYTF. CDR3 nucleotide sequence: TGTGCCTGGAGTATAGTTACAGGAAATTATGGCTACACCTTC. The J gene is TRBJ1-2, the V gene TRBV30, with D tentatively TRBD1 (5 bases). The CDR3 consists of 14 residues. Trimming left V 2 bases short and J 5 bases short, with 15 bases between. Germline CDR1 reads GTSNPN; CDR2 reads SVGIG (reference sequence).

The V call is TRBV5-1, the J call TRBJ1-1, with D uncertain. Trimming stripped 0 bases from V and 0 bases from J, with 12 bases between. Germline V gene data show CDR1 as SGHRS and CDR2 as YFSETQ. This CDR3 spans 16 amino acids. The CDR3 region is CASSLGSRVMNTEAFF. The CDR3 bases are TGCGCCAGCAGCTTGGGGTCGCGGGTCATGAACACTGAAGCTTTCTTT.

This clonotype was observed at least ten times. CDR3 DNA: TGTGCCAGCAGCCAAGATTTAGGGGTAGGACGGACTTTAGAGGGATATGGCTACACCTTC. Translation gives CASSQDLGVGRTLEGYGYTF. This chain links TRBV4-2 with TRBJ1-2; perhaps TRBD1 as D (5 bases). The germline CDR1 and CDR2 sequences are LGHNA and YNFKEQ. CDR3 length: 20 amino acids. V was cut by 0 bases and J by 5 bases, with 28 bases left in between.